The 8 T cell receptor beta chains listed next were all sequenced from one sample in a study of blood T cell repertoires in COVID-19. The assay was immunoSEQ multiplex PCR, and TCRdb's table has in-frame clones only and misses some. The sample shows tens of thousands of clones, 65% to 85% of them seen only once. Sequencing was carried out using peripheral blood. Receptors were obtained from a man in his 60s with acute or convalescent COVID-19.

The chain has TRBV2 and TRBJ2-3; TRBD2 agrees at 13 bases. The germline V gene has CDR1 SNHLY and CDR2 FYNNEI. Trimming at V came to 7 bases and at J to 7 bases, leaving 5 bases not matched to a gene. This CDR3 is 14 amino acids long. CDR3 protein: CASIGTSGVYTQYF. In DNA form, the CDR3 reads TGTGCCAGCATCGGGACTAGCGGGGTGTATACGCAGTATTTT.

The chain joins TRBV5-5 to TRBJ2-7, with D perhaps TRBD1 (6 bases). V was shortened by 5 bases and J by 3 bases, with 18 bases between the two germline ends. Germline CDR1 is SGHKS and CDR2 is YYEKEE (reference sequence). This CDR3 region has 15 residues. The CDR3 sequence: CASRFDPTGNYEQYF. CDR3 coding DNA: TGTGCCAGCAGATTCGACCCCACAGGGAACTACGAGCAGTACTTC.

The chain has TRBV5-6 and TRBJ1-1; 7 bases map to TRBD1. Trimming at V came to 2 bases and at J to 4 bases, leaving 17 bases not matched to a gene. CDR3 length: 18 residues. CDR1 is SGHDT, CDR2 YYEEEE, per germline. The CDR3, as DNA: TGTGCCAGCAGCTTTTTTGGAGGGGGCGCCCCACCCCCCACTGAAGCTTTCTTT. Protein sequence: CASSFFGGGAPPPTEAFF. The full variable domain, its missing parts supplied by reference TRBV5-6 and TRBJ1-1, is DAGVTQSPTHLIKTRGQQVTLRCSPKSGHDTVSWYQQALGQGPQFIFQYYEEEERQRGNFPDRFSGHQFPNYSSELNVNALLLGDSALYLCASSFFGGGAPPPTEAFFGQGTRLTVV.

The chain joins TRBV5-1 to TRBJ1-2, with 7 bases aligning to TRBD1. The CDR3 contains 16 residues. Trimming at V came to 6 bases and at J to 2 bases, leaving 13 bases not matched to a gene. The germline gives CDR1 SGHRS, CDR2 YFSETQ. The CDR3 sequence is CASTWTGSNINYGYTF. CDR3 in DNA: TGCGCCAGCACCTGGACAGGCTCCAATATAAACTATGGCTACACCTTC.

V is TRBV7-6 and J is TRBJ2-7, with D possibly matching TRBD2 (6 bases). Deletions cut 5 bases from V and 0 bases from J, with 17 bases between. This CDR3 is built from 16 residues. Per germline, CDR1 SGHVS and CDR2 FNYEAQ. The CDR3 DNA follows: TGTGCCAGCAGCCCGATAGCTGGCGGGGACTCCTACGAGCAGTACTTC. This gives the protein CASSPIAGGDSYEQYF.

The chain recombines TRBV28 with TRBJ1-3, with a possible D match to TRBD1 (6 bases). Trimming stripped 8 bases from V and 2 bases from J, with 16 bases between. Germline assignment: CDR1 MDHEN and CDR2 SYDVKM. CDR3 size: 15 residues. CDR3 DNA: TGTGCCAGCGGACGAAACAGGGTGGCTGGAAACACCATATATTTT. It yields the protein CASGRNRVAGNTIYF.

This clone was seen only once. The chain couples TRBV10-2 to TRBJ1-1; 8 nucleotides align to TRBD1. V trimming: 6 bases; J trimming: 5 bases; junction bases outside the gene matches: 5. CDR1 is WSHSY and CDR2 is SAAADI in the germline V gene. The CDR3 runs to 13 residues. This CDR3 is CASSWTGRTEAFF. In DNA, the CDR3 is TGCGCCAGCAGCTGGACAGGGAGGACTGAAGCTTTCTTT.

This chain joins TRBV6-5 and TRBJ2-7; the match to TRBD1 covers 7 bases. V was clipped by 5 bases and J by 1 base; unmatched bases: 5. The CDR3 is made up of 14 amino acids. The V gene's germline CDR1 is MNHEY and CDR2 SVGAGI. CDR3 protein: CASSHKGQSYEQYF. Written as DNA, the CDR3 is TGTGCCAGCAGTCACAAGGGACAGTCCTACGAGCAGTACTTC.